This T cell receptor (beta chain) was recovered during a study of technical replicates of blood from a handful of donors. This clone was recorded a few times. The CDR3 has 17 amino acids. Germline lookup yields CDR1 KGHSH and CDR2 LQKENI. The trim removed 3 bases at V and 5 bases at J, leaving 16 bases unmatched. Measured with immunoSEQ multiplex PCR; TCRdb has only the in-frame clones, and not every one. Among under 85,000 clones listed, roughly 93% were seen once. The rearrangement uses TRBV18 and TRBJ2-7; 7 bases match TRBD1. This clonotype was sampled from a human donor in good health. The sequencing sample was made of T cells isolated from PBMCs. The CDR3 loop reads CASSPQQGNNIPNEQYF. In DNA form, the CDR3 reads TGTGCCAGCTCACCGCAACAGGGGAACAACATCCCCAACGAGCAGTACTTC.